This paragraph covers one TCR beta chain sequence. Which antigen it targets is not known. No base-level quality is on record; no much larger clone is a single base apart. This entry comes from a study of memory CD4+ T cells and cytomegalovirus serostatus (dated by TCRdb to between 2017 and 2020). With respect to the entire study: A total of some 35 healthy Belgian adults, of whom 9 were CMV seropositive and roughly 25 were CMV seronegative, were included in the cohort. The study sequenced CD4+ memory TCRbeta repertoires of a Belgian cohort with known cytomegalovirus serostatus to replicate a published TCR-based CMV serostatus classifier. What the authors observed across the whole study: Among the 150 to 200 previously reported CMV-associated TCRbeta sequences, approximately 70 showed up in the CD4+ memory repertoires, with each one found in between one and five individuals. The results were read as suggesting that the CMV-associated TCR signature is, for the most part, present in the CD4+ memory repertoire. On the Belgian cohort, the classifier built on the original framework reached a median bootstrapped AUC of roughly 0.94, with a 95% CI of 0.76-1.00. Unlike the original study, which covered naive and memory CD4+ and CD8+ populations, the Belgian study sequenced only CD4+CD45RO+ memory cells. For predicting CMV serostatus, the median bootstrapped AUC was approximately 0.95 using the original framework and around 0.91 using a US-trained random forest.

A FACSAria II was used to sort memory CD4+ T cells, defined as single viable CD3+CD4+CD8-CD45RO+ cells. CMV serostatus was determined using a Roche Elecsys assay that detects serum IgG against CMV pp150, pp28, p38 and p52. After thawing, total CD4+ T cells were enriched by positive selection with CD4 magnetic microbeads. The samples came from a different study that was designed specifically to examine the CD4+ T cell memory repertoire. Peripheral blood mononuclear cells were isolated and cryopreserved following standard operating procedures; serum was stored at -80 °C. The staining relied on CD3-PerCP (BW264/56), CD4-APC (RPA-T4), CD45RO-PE (UCHT1) and CD8-Pacific Orange (3B5) antibodies, and Sytox blue was used to exclude non-viable cells. CDR1 MGHRA and CDR2 YSYEKL were looked up in the germline V gene. Inclusive of the bounding cysteine and phenylalanine, the CDR3 is 17 residues long. The only DNA kept is the CDR3, 51 bases in frame from the first base. Cut back by 4 bases and 5 bases, the V and J ends lie 23 bases apart.

The Quick-DNA Microprep Kit was used to extract genomic DNA from the sorted cells. Amplification of TCRbeta DNA was done with the immunoSEQ hsTCRbeta kit, following the protocol from the manufacturer. An Illumina MiSeq instrument was used to sequence the TCRbeta libraries. Concerning the study's data processing: Following removal of out-of-frame sequences, 2 million to 2.5 million distinct TCRbeta sequences were retained, with an average of roughly 70,000 per individual. Each individual was scored according to the count of more than 150 previously reported CMV-associated TCRbeta sequences and the total productive distinct TCRbeta count. A beta-binomial model was reimplemented in Python, and random forests from scikit-learn, run with default parameters, were trained on data from the US cohort. Classifier performance on the Belgian cohort was summarized as median AUC with percentile confidence intervals over 10,000 bootstrap iterations. TCRdb re-hosts the immuneACCESS table, in-frame sequences only. Its copies lack some clones; in the studies checked, an unresolved V gene accounts for under half of them, and the cause for the rest is not known. V, J and clone size reflect that table, while D and trimming were determined from the DNA. The sample contains 46,000 or so clones, under 80% of them found a single time. The ten largest clones take up more than 0.75% of the sample.

The sample comprised memory CD4+ T cells from blood. The chain couples TRBV4-1 to TRBJ1-2; matching of 5 bases hints at TRBD1 as the D gene. This receptor was identified in an adult in good health and CMV-seronegative. The DNA sequence is TGCGCCAGCAGCCGAGAGGGACGGACCCCAAAGGGTTATGGCTACACCTTC. Its coded protein is CASSREGRTPKGYGYTF.